This TCR beta chain originates from a study of vaccination effects on CD4 cells after COVID-19. As for the study in general: Expansion with viral peptide pools was applied to antigen-specific CD4+ T cells by the ViraFEST assay prior to sequencing. Each participant was given two doses of one vaccine (BNT162b2 or mRNA-1273). The study sampled a couple of convalescent patients 16 days and one week before vaccination.

Assay used: immunoSEQ multiplex PCR; TCRdb lists only in-frame clones, some missing. The sample holds 40,000 to 60,000 clones; 60% to 80% are singletons and the top ten take more than 6.5%. The germline V and J ends were trimmed by 3 bases and 1 base, with 14 bases remaining between them. Germline V CDR1 and CDR2: SNHLY, FYNNEI. The CDR3 loop spans 16 amino acids. When less than 13 days of culture had elapsed, CD4+ T cells were isolated. The study, taken as a whole, reports: Recruitment yielded few convalescent patients, and the study had no early post-infection timepoints.

Notes on this clone: The antigen is not known.

The source is a human donor who had a prior SARS-CoV-2 infection. This sequence joins TRBV2 and TRBJ2-3; D perhaps matches TRBD2 (7 bases). This sample comprised CD4+ T cells from PBMCs cultured without peptide, obtained before COVID-19 vaccination. Here the CDR3 DNA reads TGTGCCAGCAGTGACGCGGGGGCAGGTCGCACAGATACGCAGTATTTT. Translating it yields CASSDAGAGRTDTQYF.